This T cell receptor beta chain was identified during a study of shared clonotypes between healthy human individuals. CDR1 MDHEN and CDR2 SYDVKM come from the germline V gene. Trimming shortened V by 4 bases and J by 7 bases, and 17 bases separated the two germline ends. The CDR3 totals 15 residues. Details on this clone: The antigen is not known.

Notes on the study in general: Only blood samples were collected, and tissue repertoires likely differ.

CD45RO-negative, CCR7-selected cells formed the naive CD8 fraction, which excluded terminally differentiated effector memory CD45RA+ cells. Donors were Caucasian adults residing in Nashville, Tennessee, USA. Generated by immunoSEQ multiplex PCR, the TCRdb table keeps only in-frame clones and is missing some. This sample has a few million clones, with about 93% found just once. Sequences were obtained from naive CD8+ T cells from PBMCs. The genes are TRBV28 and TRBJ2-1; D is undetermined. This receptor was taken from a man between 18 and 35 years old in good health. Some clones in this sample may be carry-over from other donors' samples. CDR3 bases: TGTGCCAGCAGTTCCTCGGGTGGGGTTTCGAATGAGCAGTTCTTC. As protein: CASSSSGGVSNEQFF. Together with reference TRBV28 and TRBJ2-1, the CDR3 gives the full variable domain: DVKVTQSSRYLVKRTGEKVFLECVQDMDHENMFWYRQDPGLGLRLIYFSYDVKMKEKGDIPEGYSVSREKKERFSLILESASTNQTSMYLCASSSSGGVSNEQFFGPGTRLTVL.